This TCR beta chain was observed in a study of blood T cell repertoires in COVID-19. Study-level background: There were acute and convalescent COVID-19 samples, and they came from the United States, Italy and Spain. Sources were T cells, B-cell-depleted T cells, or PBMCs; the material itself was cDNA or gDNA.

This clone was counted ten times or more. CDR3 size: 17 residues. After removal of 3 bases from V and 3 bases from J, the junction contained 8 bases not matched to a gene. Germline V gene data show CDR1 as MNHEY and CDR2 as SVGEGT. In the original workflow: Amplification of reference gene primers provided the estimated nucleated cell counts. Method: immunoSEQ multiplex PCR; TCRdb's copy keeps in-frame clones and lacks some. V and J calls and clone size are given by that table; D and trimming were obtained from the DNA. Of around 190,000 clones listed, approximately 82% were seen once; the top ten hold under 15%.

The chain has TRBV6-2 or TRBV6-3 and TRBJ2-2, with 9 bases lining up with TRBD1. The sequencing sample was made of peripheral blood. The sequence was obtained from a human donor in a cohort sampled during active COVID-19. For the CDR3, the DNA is TGTGCCAGCAGTTATCGGCAAGGACAGGGGTACACCGGGGAGCTGTTTTTT. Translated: CASSYRQGQGYTGELFF.